The T cell receptor (beta chain) described here comes from a study of long-term antiretroviral therapy in people with HIV. Study at large: Of all samples, the earliest predate the 2015 immediate-ART recommendation by about a decade.

Study results and limitations: Diversity increased after ART yet remained lower than in transplant donor controls. Repertoires looked antigen-experienced, with only a slight naive shift after ART.

Of note for this clone: What it binds is not known.

Run at survey level, the immunoSEQ assay was version v3.0. The method was immunoSEQ multiplex PCR; TCRdb's version includes in-frame clones alone and lacks a portion of them. The data show a few thousand clones, more than 75% seen once. The material was unsorted PBMCs, obtained 1.3 years after starting antiretroviral therapy. The sequence came from a woman aged 50 to 60 with HIV.

CDR3 residues: CASSFLGGGFSGANVLTF. CDR3 in DNA: TGTGCCAGCAGTTTTCTAGGCGGGGGCTTCTCTGGGGCCAACGTCCTGACTTTC. The rearrangement links TRBV27 to TRBJ2-6; tentative D call: TRBD2 (7 bases). The CDR3 is made up of 18 amino acids. The V and J ends lost 3 bases and 0 bases respectively, with 15 bases between them. Germline CDR1 reads MNHEY; CDR2 reads SMNVEV (reference sequence).